Following are 3 T cell receptor beta chains from one sample sequenced in a study of Ad26.COV2.S vaccination and SARS-CoV-2 variants. Treatment specified: some 20 received Ad26.COV2.S at low or high dose, single or two shots; several received placebo; per-sample allocation not given. Material that was analyzed had been drawn on day 63 after the first vaccine or placebo injection. Repertoires were generated with immunoSEQ multiplex PCR, while TCRdb's copy carries only in-frame clones and drops some. Of over 450,000 clones in the sample, 89% were seen once. Sample: peripheral blood, taken in a trial of Ad26.COV2.S vaccine versus placebo. The receptors were gathered from a person between 18 and 60 years old who received the Ad26.COV2.S COVID-19 vaccine or a placebo.

The chain combines TRBV10-1 with TRBJ2-1; weak D call: TRBD2 (5 bases). The V end was cut by 2 bases, the J end by 7 bases, with 9 bases between. Germline assignment: CDR1 WNHNN and CDR2 SYGVQD (reference sequence). The CDR3 has 13 amino acids. CDR3 DNA sequence: TGCGCCAGCAGTGAGAGGAGGTGGAATGAGCAGTTCTTC. Translating gives CASSERRWNEQFF.

This clone was seen more than once but under ten times. J is TRBJ2-7 and V is TRBV28; D might be TRBD1 (6 bases). Looked up from germline, CDR1 is MDHEN and CDR2 is SYDVKM. This CDR3 has 14 residues. Trimming removed 6 bases from V and 0 bases from J, with 12 bases in between. In DNA, the CDR3 is TGTGCCAGCAGGGGACCGGGACACTCCTACGAGCAGTACTTC. Translating it yields CASRGPGHSYEQYF.

J is TRBJ2-2 and V is TRBV6-5; D remains unclear. V was clipped by 5 bases and J by 2 bases, with 6 bases between them. The CDR3 is made up of 13 amino acids. The germline gives CDR1 MNHEY, CDR2 SVGAGI. The CDR3 spells CASSIPNTGELFF. The DNA of the CDR3 is TGTGCCAGCAGTATCCCAAACACCGGGGAGCTGTTTTTT.